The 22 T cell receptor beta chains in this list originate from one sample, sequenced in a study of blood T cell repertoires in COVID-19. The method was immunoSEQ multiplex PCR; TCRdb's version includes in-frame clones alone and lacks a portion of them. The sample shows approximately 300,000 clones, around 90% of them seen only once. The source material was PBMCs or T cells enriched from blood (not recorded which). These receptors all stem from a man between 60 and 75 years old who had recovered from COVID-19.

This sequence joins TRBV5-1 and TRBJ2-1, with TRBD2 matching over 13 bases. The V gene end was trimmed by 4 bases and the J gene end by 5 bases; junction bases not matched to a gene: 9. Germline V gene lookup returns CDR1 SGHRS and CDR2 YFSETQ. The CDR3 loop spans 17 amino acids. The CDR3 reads CASSAGGGLAGDNEQFF. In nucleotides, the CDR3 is TGCGCCAGCAGCGCGGGGGGCGGACTAGCGGGAGACAATGAGCAGTTCTTC.

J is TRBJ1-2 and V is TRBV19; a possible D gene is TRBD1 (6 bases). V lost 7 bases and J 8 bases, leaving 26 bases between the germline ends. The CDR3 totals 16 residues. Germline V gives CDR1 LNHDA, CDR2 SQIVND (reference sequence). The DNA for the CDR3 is TGTGCCAGTAATGACGGTCGTGTTCTGGGGGCGCAAGGCTACACCTTC. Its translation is CASNDGRVLGAQGYTF.

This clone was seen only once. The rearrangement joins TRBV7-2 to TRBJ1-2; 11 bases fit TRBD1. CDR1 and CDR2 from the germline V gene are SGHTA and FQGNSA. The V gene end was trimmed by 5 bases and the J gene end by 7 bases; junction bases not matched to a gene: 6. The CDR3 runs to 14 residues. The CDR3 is CASSQDRGLGGYTF. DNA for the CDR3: TGTGCCAGCAGCCAGGACAGGGGGCTGGGTGGCTACACCTTC.

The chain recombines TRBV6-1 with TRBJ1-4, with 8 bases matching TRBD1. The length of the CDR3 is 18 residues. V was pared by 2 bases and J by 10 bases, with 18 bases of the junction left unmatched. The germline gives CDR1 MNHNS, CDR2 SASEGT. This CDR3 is CASSEKFWYGTGEVKLFF. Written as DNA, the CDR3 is TGTGCCAGCAGTGAAAAGTTTTGGTACGGGACAGGCGAGGTAAAACTGTTTTTT.

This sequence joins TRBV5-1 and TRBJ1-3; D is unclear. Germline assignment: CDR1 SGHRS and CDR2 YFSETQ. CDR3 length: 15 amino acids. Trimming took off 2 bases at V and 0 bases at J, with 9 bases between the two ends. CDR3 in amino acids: CASSFQVLSGNTIYF. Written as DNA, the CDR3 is TGCGCCAGCAGCTTTCAGGTACTCTCTGGAAACACCATATATTTT.

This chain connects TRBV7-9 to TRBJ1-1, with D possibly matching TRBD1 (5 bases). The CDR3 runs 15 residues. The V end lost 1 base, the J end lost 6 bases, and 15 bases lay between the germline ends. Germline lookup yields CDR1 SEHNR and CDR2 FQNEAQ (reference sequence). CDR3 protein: CASSLVIAGNSEAFF. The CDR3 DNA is TGTGCCAGCAGCTTAGTAATTGCAGGGAATTCTGAAGCTTTCTTT.

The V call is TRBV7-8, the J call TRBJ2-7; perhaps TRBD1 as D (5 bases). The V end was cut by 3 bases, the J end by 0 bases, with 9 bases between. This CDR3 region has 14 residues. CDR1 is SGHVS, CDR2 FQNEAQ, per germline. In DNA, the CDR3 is TGTGCCAGCAGCTTGGCGACAGTCTCCTACGAGCAGTACTTC. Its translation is CASSLATVSYEQYF.

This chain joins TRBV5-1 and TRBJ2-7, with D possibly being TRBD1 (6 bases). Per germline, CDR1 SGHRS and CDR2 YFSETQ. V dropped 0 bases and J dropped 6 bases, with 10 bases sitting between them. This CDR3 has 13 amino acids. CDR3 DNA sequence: TGCGCCAGCAGCTTGGGGGCAGGGGTCGAGCAGTACTTC. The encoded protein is CASSLGAGVEQYF.

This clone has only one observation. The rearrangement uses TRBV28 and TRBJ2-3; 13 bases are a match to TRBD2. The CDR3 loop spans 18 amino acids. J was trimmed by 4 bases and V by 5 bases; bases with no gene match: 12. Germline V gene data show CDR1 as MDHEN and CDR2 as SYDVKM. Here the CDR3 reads CASSPGLAGRTASDTQYF. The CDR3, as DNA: TGTGCCAGCAGTCCGGGACTAGCGGGACGAACAGCATCAGATACGCAGTATTTT. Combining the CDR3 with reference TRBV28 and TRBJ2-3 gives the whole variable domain DVKVTQSSRYLVKRTGEKVFLECVQDMDHENMFWYRQDPGLGLRLIYFSYDVKMKEKGDIPEGYSVSREKKERFSLILESASTNQTSMYLCASSPGLAGRTASDTQYFGPGTRLTVL.

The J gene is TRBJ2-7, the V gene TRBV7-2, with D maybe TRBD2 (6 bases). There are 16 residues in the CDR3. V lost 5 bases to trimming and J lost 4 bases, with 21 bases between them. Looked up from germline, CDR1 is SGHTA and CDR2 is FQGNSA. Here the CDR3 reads CASSPNLWRDGYEQYF. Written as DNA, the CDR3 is TGTGCCAGCAGCCCAAACCTCTGGCGGGACGGGTACGAGCAGTACTTC.

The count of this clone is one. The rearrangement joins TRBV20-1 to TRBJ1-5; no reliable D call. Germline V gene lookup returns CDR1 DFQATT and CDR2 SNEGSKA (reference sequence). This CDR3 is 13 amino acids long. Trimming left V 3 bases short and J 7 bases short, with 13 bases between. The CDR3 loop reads CSASGHGTQPQHF. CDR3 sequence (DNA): TGCAGTGCTAGTGGTCATGGCACCCAGCCCCAGCATTTT.

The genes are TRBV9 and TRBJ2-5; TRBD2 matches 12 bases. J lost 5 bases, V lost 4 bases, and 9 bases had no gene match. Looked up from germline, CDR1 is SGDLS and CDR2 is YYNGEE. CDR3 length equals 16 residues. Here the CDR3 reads CASSPRLAGEEETQYF. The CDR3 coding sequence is TGTGCCAGCAGCCCTAGACTAGCGGGAGAAGAGGAGACCCAGTACTTC. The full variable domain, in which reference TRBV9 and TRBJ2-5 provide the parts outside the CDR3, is DSGVTQTPKHLITATGQRVTLRCSPRSGDLSVYWYQQSLDQGLQFLIQYYNGEERAKGNILERFSAQQFPDLHSELNLSSLELGDSALYFCASSPRLAGEEETQYFGPGTRLLVL.

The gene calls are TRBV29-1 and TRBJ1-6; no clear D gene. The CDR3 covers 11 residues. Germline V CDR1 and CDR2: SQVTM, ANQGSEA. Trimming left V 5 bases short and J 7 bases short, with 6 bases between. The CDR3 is CSVRRNSPLHF. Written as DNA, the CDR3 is TGCAGCGTTCGGAGGAATTCACCCCTCCACTTT.

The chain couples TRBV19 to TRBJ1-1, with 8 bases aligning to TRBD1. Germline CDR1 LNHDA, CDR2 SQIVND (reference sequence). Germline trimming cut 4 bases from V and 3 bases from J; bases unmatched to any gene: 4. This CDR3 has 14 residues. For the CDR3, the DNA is TGTGCCAGTAGTAGGGGACAGGATTACACTGAAGCTTTCTTT. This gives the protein CASSRGQDYTEAFF.

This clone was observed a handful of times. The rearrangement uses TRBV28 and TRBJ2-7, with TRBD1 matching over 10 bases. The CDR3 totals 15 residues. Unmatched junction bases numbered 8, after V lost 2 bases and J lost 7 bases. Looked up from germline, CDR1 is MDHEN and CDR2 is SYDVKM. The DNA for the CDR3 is TGTGCCAGCAGTTTACCCTCGACAGGGGGCGGGGAGCAGTACTTC. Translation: CASSLPSTGGGEQYF. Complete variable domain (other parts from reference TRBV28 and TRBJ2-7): DVKVTQSSRYLVKRTGEKVFLECVQDMDHENMFWYRQDPGLGLRLIYFSYDVKMKEKGDIPEGYSVSREKKERFSLILESASTNQTSMYLCASSLPSTGGGEQYFGPGTRLTVT.

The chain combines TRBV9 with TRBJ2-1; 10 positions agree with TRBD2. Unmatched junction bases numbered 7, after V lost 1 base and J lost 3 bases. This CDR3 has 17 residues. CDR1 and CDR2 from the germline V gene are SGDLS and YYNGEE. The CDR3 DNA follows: TGTGCCAGCAGCGTAACGACCGGACTAGCGGACTACAATGAGCAGTTCTTC. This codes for CASSVTTGLADYNEQFF.

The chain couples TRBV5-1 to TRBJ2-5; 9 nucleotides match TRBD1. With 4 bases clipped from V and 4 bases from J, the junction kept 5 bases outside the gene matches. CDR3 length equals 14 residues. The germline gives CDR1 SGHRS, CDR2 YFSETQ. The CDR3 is CASSGLDRGETQYF. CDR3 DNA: TGCGCCAGCAGCGGGTTGGACAGGGGAGAGACCCAGTACTTC.

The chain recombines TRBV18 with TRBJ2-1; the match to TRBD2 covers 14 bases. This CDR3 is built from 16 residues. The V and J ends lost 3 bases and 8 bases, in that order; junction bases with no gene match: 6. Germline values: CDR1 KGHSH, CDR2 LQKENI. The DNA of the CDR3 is TGTGCCAGCTCACCGGGAGGACTAGCGGGAGGCTATGAGCAGTTCTTC. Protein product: CASSPGGLAGGYEQFF.

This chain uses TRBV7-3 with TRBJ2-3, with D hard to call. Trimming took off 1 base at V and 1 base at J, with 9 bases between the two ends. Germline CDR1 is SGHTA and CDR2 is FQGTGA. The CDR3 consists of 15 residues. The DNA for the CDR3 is TGTGCCAGCAGCTTAAGTTCGGTCCGCACAGATACGCAGTATTTT. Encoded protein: CASSLSSVRTDTQYF.

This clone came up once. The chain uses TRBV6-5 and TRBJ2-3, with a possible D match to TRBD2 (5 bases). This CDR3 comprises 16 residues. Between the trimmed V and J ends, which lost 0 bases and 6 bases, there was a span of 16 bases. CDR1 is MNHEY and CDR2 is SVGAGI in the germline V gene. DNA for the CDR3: TGTGCCAGCAGTTACTCGCCCTCTAGTCTAGCCGATACGCAGTATTTT. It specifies CASSYSPSSLADTQYF.

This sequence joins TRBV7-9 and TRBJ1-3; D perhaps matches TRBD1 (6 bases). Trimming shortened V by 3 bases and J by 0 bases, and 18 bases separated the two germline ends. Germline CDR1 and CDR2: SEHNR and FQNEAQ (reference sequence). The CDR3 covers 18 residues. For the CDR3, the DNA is TGTGCCAGCAGCTTTCATGGGGCAGGGGAGCTCTCTGGAAACACCATATATTTT. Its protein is CASSFHGAGELSGNTIYF. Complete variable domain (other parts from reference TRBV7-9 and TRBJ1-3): DTGVSQNPRHKITKRGQNVTFRCDPISEHNRLYWYRQTLGQGPEFLTYFQNEAQLEKSRLLSDRFSAERPKGSFSTLEIQRTEQGDSAMYLCASSFHGAGELSGNTIYFGEGSWLTVV.

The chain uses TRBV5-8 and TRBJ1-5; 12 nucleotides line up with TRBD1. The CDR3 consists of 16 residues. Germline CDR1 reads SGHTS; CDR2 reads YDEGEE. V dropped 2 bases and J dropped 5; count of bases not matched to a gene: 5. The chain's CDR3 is CASSLRGQGAYQPQHF. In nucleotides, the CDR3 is TGTGCCAGCAGCTTAAGGGGACAGGGGGCTTATCAGCCCCAGCATTTT. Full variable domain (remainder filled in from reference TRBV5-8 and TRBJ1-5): EAGVTQSPTHLIKTRGQQATLRCSPISGHTSVYWYQQALGLGLQFLLWYDEGEERNRGNFPPRFSGRQFPNYSSELNVNALELEDSALYLCASSLRGQGAYQPQHFGDGTRLSIL.